This T cell receptor (beta chain) derives from a study of blood T cell repertoires in COVID-19. About the research overall: Material from acute and convalescent COVID-19 was sourced from the United States, Italy and Spain. Sources were T cells, B-cell-depleted T cells, or PBMCs; the material itself was cDNA or gDNA.

In the authors' methods: Reference gene primer amplification gave nucleated cell count estimates. Produced via immunoSEQ multiplex PCR; TCRdb's table is partial and in-frame only. The V and J calls and clone size come from that table; D and trimming were worked out from the DNA. The sample holds under 200,000 clones, around 83% seen once. This CDR3 is built from 13 residues. Trimming took off 6 bases at V and 5 bases at J, with 13 bases between the two ends. Germline loops: CDR1 MNHEY, CDR2 SMNVEV (reference sequence). The gene calls are TRBV27 and TRBJ1-2; D possibly corresponds to TRBD1 (5 bases). Sequenced: peripheral blood. The TCR comes from a woman older than 75 with acute or convalescent COVID-19. CDR3 bases: TGTGCCAGCAGCCAGGGATGGCCATATGGCTACACCTTC. This encodes CASSQGWPYGYTF.